This section outlines one T cell receptor (beta chain) sequence together with its context. The data were taken from a study of cytomegalovirus exposure and HLA in healthy donors. Vbeta (60) and Jbeta (13) primers were used in the PCR. Here immunoSEQ multiplex PCR was the method, and the copy in TCRdb shows in-frame clones only, minus some. Counted here are nearly 200,000 clones, roughly four fifths occurring once; the ten biggest clones make up 0.08% to 0.1%. The CDR3 runs 15 residues. Trimming removed 3 bases from V and 4 bases from J; junction bases left unmatched: 6. CDR1 SGHVS and CDR2 FNYEAQ come from the germline V gene.

Sample: PBMCs. This TCR was sampled from a boy between 2 and 10 years old in good health and CMV-seronegative. The chain employs TRBV7-6 and TRBJ2-1; 7 bases agree with TRBD2. The CDR3 here is CASSFGTTDYNEQFF. CDR3 sequence (DNA): TGTGCCAGCAGCTTCGGGACTACCGATTACAATGAGCAGTTCTTC.